This paragraph reports one T cell receptor beta chain. The junction differs from germline at one of its ends, possibly a read error. Germline assignment: CDR1 MGHRA and CDR2 YSYEKL. CDR3 length: 15 amino acids. This entry is derived from a study of shared clonotypes between healthy human individuals. The table came from immunoSEQ multiplex PCR; TCRdb's copy has only in-frame clones and leaves some out. The data contain 850,000 to 1,200,000 clones, approximately 72% of them singletons. Subsets obtained from CD4+ cells comprised CD45RA+ naive and CD45RA-negative memory cells. The TCR comes from a man aged 18 to 29 in good health. Sequenced input: memory CD4+ T cells sorted from blood. Subset meaning: CD45RA-negative fraction. The chain couples TRBV4-1 to TRBJ2-7, with 7 bases aligning to TRBD2. The CDR3: CASSRTGTTEYEQYF. CDR3 DNA: TGTGCCAGCAGCCGCACCGGGACTACCGAATACGAGCAGTACTTC.